Shown below are 12 T cell receptor beta chains from a single sample sequenced in a study of fetal regulatory T cell absence and autoimmunity. Produced via immunoSEQ multiplex PCR; TCRdb's table is partial and in-frame only. This table holds about 50,000 clones, roughly 80% found once. The sequencing sample was made of cord blood. The receptors derive from a newborn boy with IPEX syndrome.

The sample holds one count of this clone. CDR3 nucleotide sequence: TGTGCCAGCAGTCTAGGGGGCAGGGGTGGCTACACCTTC. Translating gives CASSLGGRGGYTF. V gene TRBV6-5 combines with J gene TRBJ1-2, with TRBD1 matching over 7 bases. After removal of 5 bases from V and 7 bases from J, the junction contained 7 bases not matched to a gene. The CDR3 is made up of 13 amino acids. The V gene's germline CDR1 is MNHEY and CDR2 SVGAGI.

The chain uses TRBV27 and TRBJ2-7, with 9 bases that match TRBD1. This CDR3 is 15 amino acids long. Germline-derived CDR1 and CDR2 are MNHEY and SMNVEV (reference sequence). Trimming took 0 bases from V and 0 from J; bases not matched to a gene: 0. In nucleotides, the CDR3 is TGTGCCAGCAGTTTATCGACAGGGGGCTCCTACGAGCAGTACTTC. Protein product: CASSLSTGGSYEQYF.

J is TRBJ2-7 and V is TRBV6-5; D is uncertain. This CDR3 comprises 11 residues. Trimming took 6 bases from V and 9 from J, leaving 12 bases between them. The germline V gene encodes CDR1 MNHEY and CDR2 SVGAGI. The CDR3 DNA sequence: TGTGCCAGCAGCCAAAATAAGGCGCAGTACTTC. It specifies CASSQNKAQYF.

This sequence joins TRBV10-1 and TRBJ2-7; 7 nucleotides match TRBD2. CDR1 and CDR2 from the germline V gene are WNHNN and SYGVQD (reference sequence). V lost 0 bases, J lost 6 bases, and 2 bases stayed unmatched. The CDR3 totals 13 residues. The CDR3 DNA sequence: TGCGCCAGCAGTGAGTCAGGGAGGGGCGAGCAGTACTTC. Translating it yields CASSESGRGEQYF.

The gene calls are TRBV5-1 and TRBJ2-7; no clear D. V lost 1 base and J 0 bases, leaving 14 bases between the germline ends. There are 16 residues in the CDR3. The germline gives CDR1 SGHRS, CDR2 YFSETQ. CDR3 loop: CASSLFRAQSSYEQYF. DNA of the CDR3: TGCGCCAGCAGCTTGTTTCGGGCCCAGAGCTCCTACGAGCAGTACTTC.

The CDR3 coding sequence is TGTGCCAGCAGCACTGCTAGCGGGAGGGAGGCCAATGAGCAGTTCTTC. Translation: CASSTASGREANEQFF. The chain employs TRBV5-8 and TRBJ2-1; 12 positions match TRBD2. CDR3 length equals 16 residues. V dropped 4 bases and J dropped 6; count of bases not matched to a gene: 8. Germline CDR1 and CDR2: SGHTS and YDEGEE.

This rearrangement joins TRBV2 to TRBJ2-7; TRBD2 might be the D (5 bases). CDR3 size: 14 residues. Germline values: CDR1 SNHLY, CDR2 FYNNEI. Trimming pared 3 bases from V and 3 bases from J, leaving 12 bases between. CDR3 nucleotides: TGTGCCAGCAGTGAGGACGGGGTCGGCTACGAGCAGTACTTC. Protein: CASSEDGVGYEQYF.

The chain combines TRBV9 with TRBJ2-2; tentatively, D is TRBD1 (5 bases). The germline gives CDR1 SGDLS, CDR2 YYNGEE. CDR3 size: 15 residues. V was shortened by 0 bases and J by 6 bases, with 12 bases between the two germline ends. The CDR3 here is CASSVAGWKAGELFF. CDR3 nucleotide sequence: TGTGCCAGCAGCGTAGCAGGGTGGAAAGCCGGGGAGCTGTTTTTT.

The chain couples TRBV4-1 to TRBJ2-1; the match to TRBD2 covers 16 bases. V shed 5 bases and J 0 bases; nucleotides not matched to a gene: 1. The CDR3 has 17 residues. Germline V gene sequence: CDR1 MGHRA, CDR2 YSYEKL. Written as DNA, the CDR3 is TGCGCCAGCAGCGGGACTAGCGGGGGGGACTCCTACAATGAGCAGTTCTTC. Protein product: CASSGTSGGDSYNEQFF.

This clone was found a few times. The chain carries TRBV10-3 and TRBJ1-1, with TRBD1 as a possible D gene (6 bases). This CDR3 comprises 15 residues. CDR1 is ENHRY, CDR2 SYGVKD, per germline. V lost 0 bases and J lost 1, with 9 bases in between. Written as DNA, the CDR3 is TGTGCCATCAGTGAGTCGAGACAGGAGAACACTGAAGCTTTCTTT. As protein: CAISESRQENTEAFF.

The CDR3 DNA is TGTGCCAGCAGCTTGGACAATAATGAAAAACTGTTTTTT. It yields the protein CASSLDNNEKLFF. The genes are TRBV5-4 and TRBJ1-4; D is undetermined. Deletions cut 0 bases from V and 4 bases from J, with 4 bases between. CDR1 is SGHNT and CDR2 is YYREEE in the germline V gene (reference sequence). CDR3 length: 13 residues.

The chain combines TRBV6-1 with TRBJ1-6; weak D call: TRBD1 (5 bases). Germline V CDR1 and CDR2: MNHNS, SASEGT. This CDR3 region has 14 residues. Trimming shortened V by 6 bases and J by 5 bases, and 11 bases separated the two germline ends. The DNA for the CDR3 is TGTGCCAGCAGAACCGGGACGGATAATTCACCCCTCCACTTT. Residues: CASRTGTDNSPLHF.